These 25 T cell receptor beta chains share one sample of origin, sequenced in a study of OX40 agonist ivuxolimab in advanced cancers. Sequencing was performed with immunoSEQ multiplex PCR; in TCRdb, only in-frame clones are kept and a portion is missing. Of more than 95,000 clones in the sample, 80% to 90% were seen once. The sample consisted of CD4+ or CD8+ T cells sorted from blood, taken in a trial of the OX40 agonist ivuxolimab. Source of these receptors: an adult with an advanced solid tumor such as melanoma, head and neck, liver or kidney cancer.

The chain joins TRBV19 to TRBJ2-5, with TRBD2 matching over 12 bases. V lost 5 bases, J lost 5 bases, and 6 bases stayed unmatched. CDR1 LNHDA and CDR2 SQIVND come from the germline V gene (reference sequence). CDR3 length: 15 amino acids. CDR3 in amino acids: CASSPLAGGPETQYF. CDR3 DNA: TGTGCCAGTAGTCCCCTAGCGGGGGGGCCCGAGACCCAGTACTTC.

V usage is TRBV7-2 and J usage is TRBJ2-1; 11 nucleotides match TRBD2. CDR1 is SGHTA and CDR2 is FQGNSA in the germline V gene. V shed 5 bases and J 5 bases; nucleotides not matched to a gene: 5. The CDR3 is made up of 15 amino acids. Written as DNA, the CDR3 is TGTGCCAGCAGCATTAGCGGGGGGGTGAACAATGAGCAGTTCTTC. As protein: CASSISGGVNNEQFF. Full variable domain (missing parts from reference TRBV7-2 and TRBJ2-1): GAGVSQSPSNKVTEKGKDVELRCDPISGHTALYWYRQSLGQGLEFLIYFQGNSAPDKSGLPSDRFSAERTGGSVSTLTIQRTQQEDSAVYLCASSISGGVNNEQFFGPGTRLTVL.

This clone was observed a handful of times. The chain has TRBV7-9 and TRBJ1-1; D is ambiguous. CDR1 and CDR2 from the germline V gene are SEHNR and FQNEAQ (reference sequence). Between the trimmed V and J ends, which lost 0 bases and 4 bases, there was a span of 6 bases. The length of the CDR3 is 13 residues. CDR3 bases: TGTGCCAGCAGCTTAGCGCGGGGCACTGAAGCTTTCTTT. Its protein product is CASSLARGTEAFF.

Only one count was recorded for this clone. The rearrangement uses TRBV10-1 and TRBJ2-1; 7 bases agree with TRBD2. The germline CDR1 and CDR2 sequences are WNHNN and SYGVQD (reference sequence). The CDR3 covers 13 residues. Trimming cost V 8 bases and J 5 bases; bases outside gene matches: 6. CDR3 in DNA: TGCGCCAGCCAACTAGCGCCAAACAATGAGCAGTTCTTC. Protein: CASQLAPNNEQFF.

The chain employs TRBV18 and TRBJ2-7; D remains ambiguous. CDR1 is KGHSH, CDR2 LQKENI, per germline. Between the trimmed V and J ends, which lost 4 bases and 3 bases, there was a span of 7 bases. The CDR3 has 12 residues. CDR3 protein: CASSRDGYEQYF. The DNA for the CDR3 is TGTGCCAGCTCACGTGACGGCTACGAGCAGTACTTC.

V gene TRBV6-6 combines with J gene TRBJ2-7; D is possibly TRBD1 (6 bases). V was clipped by 5 bases and J by 5 bases, with 13 bases between them. Germline values: CDR1 MNHNY, CDR2 SVGAGI (reference sequence). This CDR3 comprises 13 residues. The CDR3 is CASSQQGINEQYF. The CDR3 coding sequence is TGTGCCAGCAGTCAACAGGGCATAAACGAGCAGTACTTC.

This clone was picked up one time. The chain couples TRBV30 to TRBJ1-2, with TRBD1 matching over 7 bases. The CDR3 has 14 amino acids. V shed 3 bases and J 0 bases; nucleotides not matched to a gene: 4. Looked up from germline, CDR1 is GTSNPN and CDR2 is SVGIG (reference sequence). Written as DNA, the CDR3 is TGTGCCTGGAGATCAGGGGGAGCTAACTATGGCTACACCTTC. Translating gives CAWRSGGANYGYTF.

The V call is TRBV15, the J call TRBJ1-1, with unresolved D. The germline gives CDR1 LNHNV, CDR2 YYDKDF (reference sequence). Trimming removed 4 bases from V and 0 bases from J, with 6 bases in between. This CDR3 region has 13 residues. The CDR3 protein is CATSTHMNTEAFF. DNA for the CDR3: TGTGCCACCAGCACCCACATGAACACTGAAGCTTTCTTT.

DNA for the CDR3: TGTGCCAGCAGCCCTCCAGGGGGCGCTCCCCAGCCCCAGCATTTT. It encodes CASSPPGGAPQPQHF. The genes are TRBV28 and TRBJ1-5; 8 positions match TRBD1. V dropped 6 bases and J dropped 7; count of bases not matched to a gene: 11. In germline, CDR1 is MDHEN, CDR2 SYDVKM. CDR3 length equals 15 residues. Variable domain in full (rest from reference TRBV28 and TRBJ1-5): DVKVTQSSRYLVKRTGEKVFLECVQDMDHENMFWYRQDPGLGLRLIYFSYDVKMKEKGDIPEGYSVSREKKERFSLILESASTNQTSMYLCASSPPGGAPQPQHFGDGTRLSIL.

The chain joins TRBV7-9 to TRBJ2-3, with D perhaps TRBD1 (6 bases). Germline CDR1 SEHNR, CDR2 FQNEAQ (reference sequence). The length of the CDR3 is 14 residues. Trimming pared 5 bases from V and 6 bases from J, leaving 15 bases between. The CDR3 nucleotides read TGTGCCAGCAGCATAAGGGGGAGTGCGGATACGCAGTATTTT. This encodes CASSIRGSADTQYF.

CDR3: CASSSSSQGAGYGYTF. The CDR3 DNA follows: TGCGCCAGCAGCTCCTCTTCACAGGGGGCCGGCTATGGCTACACCTTC. The chain uses TRBV5-1 and TRBJ1-2; 9 bases line up with TRBD1. This CDR3 has 16 residues. With V trimmed by 3 bases and J by 4 bases, 10 bases remained unmatched. In germline, CDR1 is SGHRS, CDR2 YFSETQ.

V gene TRBV10-3 combines with J gene TRBJ1-6, with no clear D. Trimming stripped 5 bases from V and 10 bases from J, with 15 bases between. The CDR3 length is 14 residues. Germline assignment: CDR1 ENHRY and CDR2 SYGVKD. CDR3: CAISKDPSASPLHF. The CDR3, as DNA: TGTGCCATCAGTAAGGACCCCTCGGCATCACCCCTCCACTTT.

This chain's CDR3 is CASSPGLAYTEAFF. The CDR3 DNA reads TGTGCCAGCAGTCCGGGACTCGCGTACACTGAAGCTTTCTTT. J is TRBJ1-1 and V is TRBV27, with D possibly being TRBD1 (5 bases). The germline CDR1 and CDR2 sequences are MNHEY and SMNVEV (reference sequence). V was trimmed by 5 bases and J by 3 bases, leaving 13 bases between them. The CDR3 is 14 residues long.

The V call is TRBV4-1, the J call TRBJ1-3; D is perhaps TRBD1 (5 bases). The V gene lost 4 bases and the J gene lost 0 bases, with 19 bases spanning the gap. CDR1 and CDR2 (germline): MGHRA, YSYEKL. The CDR3 length is 18 residues. In DNA, the CDR3 is TGCGCCAGCAGCCCAACTTGGGACCCAGTCCCCTCTGGAAACACCATATATTTT. It codes for CASSPTWDPVPSGNTIYF.

This clone has just a few counts. The CDR3 loop reads CASRAAGGGTDTQYF. The CDR3 region has the DNA TGTGCCAGCAGGGCCGCAGGGGGCGGCACAGATACGCAGTATTTT. V usage is TRBV28 and J usage is TRBJ2-3; 8 bases are a match to TRBD1. Germline V lookup: CDR1 MDHEN, CDR2 SYDVKM. The CDR3 length is 15 residues. V lost 6 bases to trimming and J lost 1 base; unmatched junction nucleotides: 6. Full variable domain (remainder filled in from reference TRBV28 and TRBJ2-3): DVKVTQSSRYLVKRTGEKVFLECVQDMDHENMFWYRQDPGLGLRLIYFSYDVKMKEKGDIPEGYSVSREKKERFSLILESASTNQTSMYLCASRAAGGGTDTQYFGPGTRLTVL.

Comment on this clone: One junction end disagrees with the germline gene, perhaps due to a read error. The rearrangement links TRBV4-2 to TRBJ2-3, with 15 bases matching TRBD2. The germline gives CDR1 LGHNA, CDR2 YNFKEQ. The CDR3 is 16 residues long. CDR3 DNA: TGTGCCAGCAGCCAATCCGGGACTAGCGGGGGGCCTTCCTCTCTTTTT. Translated: CASSQSGTSGGPSSLF.

The V and J genes are TRBV9 and TRBJ2-7, with 7 positions matching TRBD1. The germline V gene has CDR1 SGDLS and CDR2 YYNGEE. The J segment lost 2 bases and the V segment lost 4 bases, leaving 6 bases of the junction unmatched. CDR3 length: 14 amino acids. This CDR3 reads CASSLRTGTYEQYF. CDR3 in DNA: TGTGCCAGCAGCTTACGGACAGGAACCTACGAGCAGTACTTC.

This chain uses TRBV28 with TRBJ1-2, with D possibly TRBD1 on 5 matching bases. The CDR3 runs to 14 residues. Trimming stripped 6 bases from V and 9 bases from J, with 20 bases between. CDR1 is MDHEN and CDR2 is SYDVKM in the germline V gene. The CDR3 region has the DNA TGTGCCAGCAGACCTCAACAGGATCCTTTTAGCTACACCTTC. Translating gives CASRPQQDPFSYTF.

This clone was seen a handful of times. The chain has TRBV14 and TRBJ1-2; D is ambiguous. Trimming removed 4 bases from V and 4 bases from J, with 10 bases in between. The germline gives CDR1 SGHDN, CDR2 FVKESK. The CDR3 totals 13 residues. CDR3 sequence reads: CASSLDVSYGYTF. DNA for the CDR3: TGTGCCAGCAGCCTGGACGTATCCTATGGCTACACCTTC.

This clone was counted once. V usage is TRBV14 and J usage is TRBJ1-1; TRBD1 matches at 7 bases. The CDR3 contains 14 residues. Per the germline V gene, CDR1 is SGHDN and CDR2 is FVKESK. Trimming removed 1 base from V and 6 bases from J; junction bases left unmatched: 5. CDR3 protein: CASSQVGQMAEAFF. CDR3 in DNA: TGTGCCAGCAGCCAAGTGGGACAGATGGCTGAAGCTTTCTTT.

J is TRBJ2-6 and V is TRBV2, with TRBD1 matching 7 bases. The germline V gene encodes CDR1 SNHLY and CDR2 FYNNEI. V dropped 6 bases and J dropped 4; count of bases not matched to a gene: 12. CDR3 length: 17 amino acids. CDR3 amino acids: CASSTGARGSGANVLTF. For the CDR3, the DNA is TGTGCCAGCAGCACCGGGGCCAGGGGGTCGGGGGCCAACGTCCTGACTTTC.

The chain combines TRBV7-2 with TRBJ1-1, with TRBD1 matching 9 bases. Germline trimming cut 1 base from V and 1 base from J; bases unmatched to any gene: 4. The CDR3 runs 16 residues. CDR1 SGHTA and CDR2 FQGNSA come from the germline V gene. The CDR3 is CASSLGDRVGNTEAFF. Here the CDR3 DNA reads TGTGCCAGCAGCTTAGGGGACAGGGTCGGGAACACTGAAGCTTTCTTT.

The chain carries TRBV7-2 and TRBJ2-7; 7 bases map to TRBD2. CDR1 and CDR2 (germline): SGHTA, FQGNSA. With V trimmed by 0 bases and J by 9 bases, 5 bases remained unmatched. The CDR3 totals 13 residues. The CDR3 region is CASSLARLAWQYF. CDR3 in DNA: TGTGCCAGCAGCTTAGCCCGACTAGCTTGGCAGTACTTC.

The V and J genes are TRBV7-9 and TRBJ1-2; weak D call: TRBD1 (5 bases). Germline CDR1 and CDR2: SEHNR and FQNEAQ (reference sequence). CDR3 length: 15 amino acids. V was clipped by 1 base and J by 11 bases, with 20 bases between them. The CDR3 loop is CASSLGLSTQKGYTF. DNA of the CDR3: TGTGCCAGCAGCTTAGGTCTTTCCACACAAAAGGGGTACACCTTC.

This chain joins TRBV28 and TRBJ2-7; the D call may be TRBD1 or TRBD2 (6 bases each). This CDR3 has 15 residues. Germline V lookup: CDR1 MDHEN, CDR2 SYDVKM. The ends were cut back, 4 bases at V and 2 bases at J, with 15 bases in the middle. The CDR3 DNA reads TGTGCCAGCAGTTCCCCCCCCCGGGGGCCCTACGAGCAGTACTTC. Translating gives CASSSPPRGPYEQYF. The full variable domain, in which reference TRBV28 and TRBJ2-7 provide the parts outside the CDR3, is DVKVTQSSRYLVKRTGEKVFLECVQDMDHENMFWYRQDPGLGLRLIYFSYDVKMKEKGDIPEGYSVSREKKERFSLILESASTNQTSMYLCASSSPPRGPYEQYFGPGTRLTVT.